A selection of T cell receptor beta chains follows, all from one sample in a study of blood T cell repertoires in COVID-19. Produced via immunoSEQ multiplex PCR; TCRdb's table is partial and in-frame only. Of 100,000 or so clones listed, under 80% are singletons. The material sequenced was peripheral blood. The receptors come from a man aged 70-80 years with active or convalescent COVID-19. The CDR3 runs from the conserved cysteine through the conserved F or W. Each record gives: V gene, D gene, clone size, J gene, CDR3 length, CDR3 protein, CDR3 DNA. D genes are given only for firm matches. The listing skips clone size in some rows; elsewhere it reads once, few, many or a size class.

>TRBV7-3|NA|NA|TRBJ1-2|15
CASSLDRIPQSGYTF
TGTGCCAGCAGCTTAGACAGGATACCTCAATCGGGCTACACCTTC
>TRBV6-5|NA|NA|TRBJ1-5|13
CASSSGYYQPQHF
TGTGCCAGCAGTTCAGGTTATTATCAGCCCCAGCATTTT
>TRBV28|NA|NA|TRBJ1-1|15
CASTLESPGITEAFF
TGTGCCAGCACCCTAGAATCACCAGGGATCACTGAAGCTTTCTTT
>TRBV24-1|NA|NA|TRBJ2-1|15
CATSEAPSSYNEQFF
TGTGCCACCAGTGAGGCCCCCAGCTCCTACAATGAGCAGTTCTTC
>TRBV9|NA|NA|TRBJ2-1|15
CASSALGGSGNEQFF
TGTGCCAGCAGCGCATTGGGGGGATCTGGCAATGAGCAGTTCTTC
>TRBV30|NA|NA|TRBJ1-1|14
CAWSALGAVTEAFF
TGTGCCTGGAGCGCCCTGGGGGCCGTTACTGAAGCTTTCTTT
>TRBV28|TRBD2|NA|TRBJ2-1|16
CASRHDLAGGPGEQFF
TGTGCCAGCAGACACGATTTAGCGGGAGGGCCGGGGGAGCAGTTCTTC
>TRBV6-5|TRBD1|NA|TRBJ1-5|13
CASKQGTNQPQHF
TGTGCCAGCAAACAGGGGACCAATCAGCCCCAGCATTTT
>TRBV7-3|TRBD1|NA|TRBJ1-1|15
CASSSRTGRGTEAFF
TGTGCCAGCAGCTCGAGGACAGGGCGGGGGACTGAAGCTTTCTTT
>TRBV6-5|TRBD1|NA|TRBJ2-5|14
CASRRGTGVETQYF
TGTGCCAGCAGACGTGGGACAGGGGTAGAGACCCAGTACTTC
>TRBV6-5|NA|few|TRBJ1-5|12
CASGGRYQPQHF
TGTGCCAGCGGCGGCCGTTATCAGCCCCAGCATTTT
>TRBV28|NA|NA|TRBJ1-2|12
CASNRNRYGYTF
TGTGCCAGCAACCGAAACCGGTATGGCTACACCTTC
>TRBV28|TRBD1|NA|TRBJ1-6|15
CASRSGTGGNSPLHF
TGTGCCAGCCGCTCTGGGACAGGGGGCAATTCACCCCTCCACTTT
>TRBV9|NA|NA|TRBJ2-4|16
CASSAHSDSEGDIQYF
TGTGCCAGCAGCGCCCATTCGGACTCCGAGGGGGACATTCAGTACTTC
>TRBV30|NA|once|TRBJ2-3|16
CAWSDRGRGRTDTQYF
TGTGCCTGGAGTGACAGAGGCAGGGGCCGCACAGATACGCAGTATTTT
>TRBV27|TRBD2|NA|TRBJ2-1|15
CASRRGGVAYNEQFF
TGTGCCAGCAGACGGGGAGGGGTTGCCTACAATGAGCAGTTCTTC
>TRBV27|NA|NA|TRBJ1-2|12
CASSLTGAGYTF
TGTGCCAGCAGTTTAACGGGTGCTGGCTACACCTTC